This T cell receptor (beta chain) derives from a study of PD-L1 blockade in urothelial cancer. About the study: At 3 weeks after treatment start (second dose) and again at 6 weeks, blood was analyzed.

Germline assignment: CDR1 SGHTA and CDR2 FQGNSA. The length of the CDR3 is 17 residues. The V and J ends lost 2 bases and 0 bases, in that order; junction bases with no gene match: 6. Comments on this clone: What it recognizes is unknown.

Study-wide results and caveats: Blood TCR clonality below the median before treatment was a predictor of better survival.

Only in-frame clones appear in the TCRdb table, and some are missing; sequencing was by immunoSEQ multiplex PCR. The table has about 52,000 clones, approximately 80% seen once. The origin of this receptor is a man aged 65-85 years with urothelial cancer. The rearrangement uses TRBV7-2 and TRBJ1-5; the match to TRBD1 covers 8 bases. The sequencing used PBMCs, collected around atezolizumab (anti-PD-L1) treatment. DNA for the CDR3: TGTGCCAGCAGCTTAAGGACAGGGCATTATAGCAATCAGCCCCAGCATTTT. Protein product: CASSLRTGHYSNQPQHF.